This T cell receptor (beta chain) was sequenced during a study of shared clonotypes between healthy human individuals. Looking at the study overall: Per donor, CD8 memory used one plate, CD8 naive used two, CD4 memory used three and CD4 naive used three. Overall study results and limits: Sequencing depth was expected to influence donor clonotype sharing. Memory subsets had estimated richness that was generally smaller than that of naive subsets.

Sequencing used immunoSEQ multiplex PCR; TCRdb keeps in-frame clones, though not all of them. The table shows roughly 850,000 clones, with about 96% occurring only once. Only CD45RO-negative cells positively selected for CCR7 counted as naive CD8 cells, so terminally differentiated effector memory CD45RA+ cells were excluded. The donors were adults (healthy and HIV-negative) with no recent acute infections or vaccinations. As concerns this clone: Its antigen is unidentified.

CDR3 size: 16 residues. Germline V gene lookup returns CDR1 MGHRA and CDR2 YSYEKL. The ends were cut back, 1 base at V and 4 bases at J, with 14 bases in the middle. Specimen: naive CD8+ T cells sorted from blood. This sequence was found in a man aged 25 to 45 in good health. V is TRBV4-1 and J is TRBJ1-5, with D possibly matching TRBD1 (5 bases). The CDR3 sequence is CASSQVEGQRNQPQHF. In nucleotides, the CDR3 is TGCGCCAGCAGCCAAGTAGAGGGGCAGAGAAATCAGCCCCAGCATTTT.